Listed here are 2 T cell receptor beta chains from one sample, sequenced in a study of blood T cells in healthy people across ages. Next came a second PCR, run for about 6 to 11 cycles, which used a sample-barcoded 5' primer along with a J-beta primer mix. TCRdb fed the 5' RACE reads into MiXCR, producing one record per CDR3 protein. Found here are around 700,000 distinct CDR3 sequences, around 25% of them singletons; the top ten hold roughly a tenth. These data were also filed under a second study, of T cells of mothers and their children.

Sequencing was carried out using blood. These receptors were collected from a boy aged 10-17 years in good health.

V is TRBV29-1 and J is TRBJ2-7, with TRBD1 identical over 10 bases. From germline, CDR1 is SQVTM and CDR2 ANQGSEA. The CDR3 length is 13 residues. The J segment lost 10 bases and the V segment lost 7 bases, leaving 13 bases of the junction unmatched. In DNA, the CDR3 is TGCAGCGGAGCCGGGACAGGGGCTTCCACCCAGTACTTC. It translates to CSGAGTGASTQYF.

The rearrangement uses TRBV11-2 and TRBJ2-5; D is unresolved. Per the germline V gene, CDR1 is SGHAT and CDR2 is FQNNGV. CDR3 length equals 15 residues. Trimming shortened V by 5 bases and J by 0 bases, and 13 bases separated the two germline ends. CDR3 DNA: TGTGCCAGCAGCGAAGGGTGGGGAAACCAAGAGACCCAGTACTTC. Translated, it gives CASSEGWGNQETQYF.